A selection of T cell receptor beta chains follows, all from one sample in a study of blood T cells in healthy people across ages. MiXCR, applied by TCRdb to the 5' RACE reads, yields one record per CDR3 protein. The sample gives under 800,000 distinct CDR3 sequences, around 21% of which show up once; about 3.6% is in the top ten. Sequenced material: blood. The receptors stem from a man between 65 and 85 years old in good health. Both conserved end residues are part of each CDR3. A D gene is named only where the DNA matches it firmly. Rows may omit the clone size; those that give it use once, few, many or a size class.

abundance	j_gene	d_gene	v_gene	CDR3aa	CDR3nt
NA	TRBJ2-7	TRBD1	TRBV10-3	CAITKGQGVNSYEQYF	TGTGCCATCACTAAAGGACAGGGGGTAAACTCCTACGAGCAGTACTTC
NA	TRBJ2-1	NA	TRBV4-3	CASSQEAGREQFF	TGCGCCAGCAGCCAAGAGGCGGGGCGTGAGCAGTTCTTC
few	TRBJ2-7	TRBD2	TRBV20-1	CSARDWREPYEQYF	TGCAGTGCTAGAGACTGGCGGGAGCCCTACGAGCAGTACTTC
few	TRBJ1-2	NA	TRBV6-2/TRBV6-3	CASSYSPPRDYGYTF	TGTGCCAGCAGTTACTCGCCCCCCAGGGACTATGGCTACACCTTC
NA	TRBJ2-2	NA	TRBV2	CASRRGLTGELFF	TGTGCCAGCAGACGGGGCCTCACCGGGGAGCTGTTTTTT
few	TRBJ2-5	NA	TRBV7-2	CASSPNRYLSF	TGTGCCAGCAGCCCCAACAGGTATCTTAGCTTC
NA	TRBJ2-5	NA	TRBV7-9	CASGTLQETQYF	TGTGCCAGCGGAACGCTACAAGAGACCCAGTACTTC
few	TRBJ2-2	TRBD2	TRBV29-1	CSVSYSSGNTGELFF	TGCAGCGTTAGTTATTCTAGCGGGAACACCGGGGAGCTGTTTTTT
NA	TRBJ2-1	TRBD2	TRBV18	CASSPLRGEDNEQFF	TGTGCCAGCTCACCACTTCGGGGGGAGGACAATGAGCAGTTCTTC
few	TRBJ2-7	NA	TRBV6-2/TRBV6-3	CASRLGGSGYEQYF	TGTGCCAGCAGGCTCGGGGGTAGCGGCTACGAGCAGTACTTC
many	TRBJ1-4	NA	TRBV28	CASSLRWRVAEKLFF	TGTGCCAGCAGTCTACGGTGGAGGGTTGCTGAAAAACTGTTTTTT
NA	TRBJ2-5	TRBD1	TRBV7-6	CTSSLGQEWETQYF	TGTACCAGCAGCTTGGGACAGGAGTGGGAGACCCAGTACTTC
NA	TRBJ2-6	NA	TRBV24-1	CATGGSGANVLTF	TGTGCCACCGGAGGGTCTGGGGCCAACGTCCTGACTTTC
few	TRBJ1-6	NA	TRBV7-2	CASSLEGDSPLHF	TGTGCCAGCAGCTTAGAGGGTGATTCACCCCTCCACTTT
NA	TRBJ2-7	NA	TRBV5-8	CASSLREPSYEQYF	TGTGCCAGCAGCTTGCGCGAGCCGAGCTACGAGCAGTACTTC
many	TRBJ2-3	TRBD2	TRBV7-3	CASAASGISTDTQYF	TGTGCCAGCGCGGCTAGCGGGATTAGCACAGATACGCAGTATTTT
many	TRBJ2-5	TRBD1	TRBV20-1	CSAPTGTGSRETQYF	TGCAGTGCCCCTACCGGGACAGGGTCTCGGGAGACCCAGTACTTC
many	TRBJ2-1	NA	TRBV5-1	CASSLATQVYNEQFF	TGCGCCAGCAGCTTGGCCACGCAAGTTTACAATGAGCAGTTCTTC
many	TRBJ1-2	TRBD1	TRBV28	CATTTGIHGYTF	TGTGCCACTACGACAGGGATTCATGGCTACACCTTC
NA	TRBJ1-3	NA	TRBV6-2/TRBV6-3	CASGDTISGNTIYF	TGTGCCAGCGGGGACACTATCTCTGGAAACACCATATATTTT
NA	TRBJ2-1	NA	TRBV7-9	CASEYGDNEQFF	TGTGCCAGCGAGTACGGCGACAATGAGCAGTTCTTC
NA	TRBJ2-1	TRBD2	TRBV20-1	CSARGSGLPYNEQFF	TGCAGTGCTAGAGGGTCGGGACTACCATACAATGAGCAGTTCTTC
NA	TRBJ2-2	NA	TRBV7-2	CASSRGGINTGELFF	TGTGCCAGCAGCCGCGGCGGGATTAACACCGGGGAGCTGTTTTTT
few	TRBJ2-3	NA	TRBV6-5	CASSKPGGATQYF	TGTGCCAGCAGTAAACCCGGGGGCGCGACGCAGTATTTT
NA	TRBJ2-1	NA	TRBV28	CAALGRVRGLGDEQFF	TGTGCCGCCTTGGGCAGAGTTAGGGGCCTAGGGGATGAGCAGTTCTTC
few	TRBJ1-1	NA	TRBV10-3	CATGRGNTEAFF	TGTGCCACTGGGAGGGGAAACACTGAAGCTTTCTTT
NA	TRBJ1-1	NA	TRBV7-3	CASRKDTVGTEAFF	TGTGCCAGCAGGAAGGACACCGTTGGGACTGAAGCTTTCTTT
NA	TRBJ1-1	NA	TRBV30	CAWSDQGATTEAFF	TGTGCCTGGAGTGACCAAGGGGCCACCACTGAAGCTTTCTTT
NA	TRBJ1-6	TRBD1	TRBV12-3/TRBV12-4	CASSTSGGGNSPLHF	TGTGCCAGCAGTACCTCAGGGGGAGGCAATTCACCCCTCCACTTT
NA	TRBJ1-5	NA	TRBV10-2	CASSEQGRQPQHF	TGCGCCAGCAGTGAGCAGGGGAGGCAGCCCCAGCATTTT
NA	TRBJ2-7	TRBD1	TRBV28	CASSPRDRAPGEQYF	TGTGCCAGCAGTCCACGAGACAGGGCCCCTGGCGAGCAGTACTTC
NA	TRBJ2-7	TRBD1	TRBV11-2	CASSYNRGRVGYEQYF	TGTGCCAGCAGCTACAACAGGGGGCGCGTGGGCTACGAGCAGTACTTC
few	TRBJ1-2	TRBD1	TRBV9	CASSGPRDRGHYGYTF	TGTGCCAGCAGCGGCCCCCGGGACAGGGGACACTATGGCTACACCTTC